These 17 T cell receptor beta chains came from one sample sequenced in a study of blood T cell repertoires in COVID-19 (dated by TCRdb to between 2020 and 2021). Libraries were constructed by the immunoSEQ multiplex PCR assay. TCRdb carries this immuneACCESS record with in-frame sequences only. Its versions omit some clonotypes, under half of them owing to an unresolved V gene in the studies checked, with the rest unexplained. This sample lists 65,000 to 85,000 clones; approximately 87% were detected once. The top ten clones comprise less than 5.5% of the sample. The sequencing input was peripheral blood. These receptors originate from a man between 50 and 59 years old with active COVID-19.

V and J are TRBV6-1 and TRBJ2-7, with TRBD2 matching over 8 bases. V was pared by 2 bases and J by 12 bases, with 9 bases of the junction left unmatched. Germline assignment: CDR1 MNHNS and CDR2 SASEGT. CDR3 length: 13 residues. The CDR3 DNA is TGTGCCAGCAGTGAACTCTGGCGGGAGGTACGGTACTTC. This codes for CASSELWREVRYF.

The chain recombines TRBV24-1 with TRBJ2-3; TRBD2 aligns across 12 bases. There are 18 residues in the CDR3. CDR1 and CDR2 (germline): KGHDR, SFDVKD. The V gene end was trimmed by 4 bases and the J gene end by 1 base; junction bases not matched to a gene: 8. The CDR3 DNA follows: TGTGCCACCAGTGAGGGGACTAGCGGGCGTTGGGGCACAGATACGCAGTATTTT. It encodes CATSEGTSGRWGTDTQYF.

The chain joins TRBV5-6 to TRBJ2-7; TRBD2 aligns across 9 bases. Germline V lookup: CDR1 SGHDT, CDR2 YYEEEE. The length of the CDR3 is 15 residues. After removal of 4 bases from V and 4 bases from J, the junction contained 9 bases not matched to a gene. The CDR3 reads CASSPTGSGGYEQYF. CDR3 nucleotide sequence: TGTGCCAGCAGCCCCACTGGTAGCGGGGGTTACGAGCAGTACTTC.

The J gene is TRBJ2-3, the V gene TRBV19; no clear D. The ends were cut back, 3 bases at V and 4 bases at J, with 14 bases in the middle. CDR1 and CDR2 (germline): LNHDA, SQIVND (reference sequence). The length of the CDR3 is 15 residues. CDR3 residues: CASSINLMRADTQYF. DNA of the CDR3: TGTGCCAGTAGTATCAACCTGATGAGAGCAGATACGCAGTATTTT.

V is TRBV11-2 and J is TRBJ2-7; 10 nucleotides agree with TRBD2. The germline gives CDR1 SGHAT, CDR2 FQNNGV. The CDR3 contains 16 residues. J gave up 5 bases and V 5 bases, and 12 bases lay outside the gene matches. The CDR3 DNA is TGTGCCAGCAGCCCCCTTTGGCTTACTAGCGGGAACGAGCAGTACTTC. Its protein product is CASSPLWLTSGNEQYF. Combining the CDR3 with reference TRBV11-2 and TRBJ2-7 gives the whole variable domain EAGVAQSPRYKIIEKRQSVAFWCNPISGHATLYWYQQILGQGPKLLIQFQNNGVVDDSQLPKDRFSAERLKGVDSTLKIQPAKLEDSAVYLCASSPLWLTSGNEQYFGPGTRLTVT.

This clone was observed once. This is likely a read error, given that the CDR3 carries no conserved phenylalanine or tryptophan at its end. No DNA is shown, since the ends of the CDR3 on it are uncertain; the CDR3 is the one TCRdb lists. V usage is TRBV12-3 or TRBV12-4 and J usage is TRBJ2-3; no check of the table's D call, TRBD2, against the DNA was made. Counting both end residues, the CDR3 totals 11 amino acids. This CDR3 is CASNLAGYPGG.

This CDR3 reads CASSSSGGETQYF. The CDR3 DNA is TGTGCCAGCTCCTCGAGCGGGGGAGAGACCCAGTACTTC. The chain employs TRBV18 and TRBJ2-5; 8 positions agree with TRBD2. The germline CDR1 and CDR2 sequences are KGHSH and LQKENI. The CDR3 is made up of 13 amino acids. V lost 6 bases to trimming and J lost 4 bases; unmatched junction nucleotides: 4.

A few counts support this clone. This chain connects TRBV7-3 to TRBJ1-1; a weak D match, TRBD1 (6 bases). This CDR3 region has 15 residues. V dropped 6 bases and J dropped 9 bases, with 23 bases sitting between them. Germline V gene data show CDR1 as SGHTA and CDR2 as FQGTGA. CDR3 sequence: CASSQGVGTPRKAFF. CDR3 nucleotide sequence: TGTGCCAGCAGTCAAGGGGTTGGGACACCGAGAAAAGCTTTCTTT.

The chain has TRBV19 and TRBJ1-2, with 7 bases lining up with TRBD1. V shed 9 bases and J 4 bases; nucleotides not matched to a gene: 5. This CDR3 spans 12 amino acids. The germline V gene encodes CDR1 LNHDA and CDR2 SQIVND (reference sequence). The CDR3 sequence is CASRQGLYGYTF. CDR3 in DNA: TGTGCCAGCCGACAGGGCCTCTATGGCTACACCTTC. The full variable domain, completed using reference TRBV19 and TRBJ1-2, is DGGITQSPKYLFRKEGQNVTLSCEQNLNHDAMYWYRQDPGQGLRLIYYSQIVNDFQKGDIAEGYSVSREKKESFPLTVTSAQKNPTAFYLCASRQGLYGYTFGSGTRLTVV.

The CDR3 DNA reads TGCGCCAGCAGCTTAGTGCGTGGGGGGACAGATGGCTACACCTTC. This translates into CASSLVRGGTDGYTF. V and J are TRBV5-1 and TRBJ1-2; 7 bases are a match to TRBD1. Germline CDR1 reads SGHRS; CDR2 reads YFSETQ. V dropped 2 bases and J dropped 6; count of bases not matched to a gene: 10. CDR3 length: 15 residues.

The chain has TRBV4-3 and TRBJ2-3; D is uncertain. This CDR3 has 13 residues. The V gene's germline CDR1 is LGHNA and CDR2 YSLEER. Deletions cut 3 bases from V and 0 bases from J, with 4 bases between. Written as DNA, the CDR3 is TGCGCCAGCAGCCATACTAGCACAGATACGCAGTATTTT. Translating gives CASSHTSTDTQYF.

The CDR3 coding sequence is TGCGCCAGCAGCGGAGACACCTGGGGAGTTGCCGGGGAGCTGTTTTTT. This translates into CASSGDTWGVAGELFF. The V gene is TRBV5-1, the J gene TRBJ2-2; D is perhaps TRBD2 (5 bases). V lost 4 bases to trimming and J lost 6 bases, with 19 bases between them. CDR1 SGHRS and CDR2 YFSETQ come from the germline V gene. The length of the CDR3 is 16 residues.

The chain uses TRBV12-3 or TRBV12-4 and TRBJ1-3; D is unresolved. Deletions cut 4 bases from V and 5 bases from J, with 6 bases between. The CDR3 has 12 amino acids. CDR3 in DNA: TGTGCCAGCAGTTCTACTAGAAACACCATATATTTT. Its translation is CASSSTRNTIYF.

Only one count was recorded for this clone. The gene calls are TRBV5-1 and TRBJ2-1; TRBD1 is a possible D gene (7 bases). The CDR3 consists of 15 residues. Germline values: CDR1 SGHRS, CDR2 YFSETQ. V was shortened by 3 bases and J by 8 bases, with 18 bases between the two germline ends. CDR3 sequence reads: CASSSGQARGDEQFF. In DNA form, the CDR3 reads TGCGCCAGCAGCTCTGGACAGGCCCGCGGGGATGAGCAGTTCTTC.

The chain employs TRBV9 and TRBJ2-3; 7 bases match TRBD1. The CDR3 contains 15 residues. Per the germline V gene, CDR1 is SGDLS and CDR2 is YYNGEE. The ends lost 0 bases at V and 3 bases at J; junction bases unmatched: 4. The CDR3 loop is CASSVGQGRTDTQYF. The DNA of the CDR3 is TGTGCCAGCAGCGTAGGACAGGGAAGAACAGATACGCAGTATTTT.

This chain connects TRBV27 to TRBJ2-4; possible D gene TRBD1, 6 bases. CDR3 size: 15 residues. The V gene lost 8 bases and the J gene lost 6 bases, with 20 bases spanning the gap. Germline V lookup: CDR1 MNHEY, CDR2 SMNVEV (reference sequence). CDR3 nucleotide sequence: TGTGCCAGCGTCCAAGCGTTACAGGGTCCAAACATTCAGTACTTC. Amino acids: CASVQALQGPNIQYF.

With regard to this clone: This same CDR3 is encoded by further DNA sequences in the sample. The chain employs TRBV4-1 and TRBJ2-3; the D gene is possibly TRBD1 (5 bases). V shed 2 bases and J shed 0 bases, with 12 bases lying between them. In germline, CDR1 is MGHRA, CDR2 YSYEKL. The CDR3 length is 16 residues. DNA for the CDR3: TGCGCCAGCAGCCAAACAGGAACTTCTAGCACAGATACGCAGTATTTT. Translation gives CASSQTGTSSTDTQYF.